Listed below are T cell receptor beta chains from one sample, sequenced in a study of graft-versus-host responses after intestinal transplantation. Antigens of these TCRs are unknown. Here immunoSEQ multiplex PCR was the method, and the copy in TCRdb shows in-frame clones only, minus some. The table records about 110,000 clones, approximately 86% of them present only once. The source material was unstimulated CD4+ T cells sorted from spleen or lymph node cells, sampled before transplant. The receptor set was obtained from a human donor who was the organ donor for an intestinal transplant. The CDR3 runs from the conserved cysteine through the conserved F or W. The D gene is left open where the match is weak. For some rows the clone size is stated as once, few or many, or as a class when expanded; others skip it.

v_call: TRBV6-1; clone_size: few; d_call: .; j_call: TRBJ1-1; cdr3_aa: CASSAGSWFTEAFF; cdr3_nt: TGTGCCAGCAGTGCGGGCTCATGGTTCACTGAAGCTTTCTTT
v_call: TRBV11-2; clone_size: .; d_call: .; j_call: TRBJ1-6; cdr3_aa: CASSDGRSSYNSPLHF; cdr3_nt: TGTGCCAGCAGTGACGGACGGAGCTCCTATAATTCACCCCTCCACTTT
v_call: TRBV5-4; clone_size: .; d_call: TRBD1; j_call: TRBJ1-1; cdr3_aa: CASSPPRGPEAFF; cdr3_nt: TGTGCCAGCAGCCCGCCTAGGGGGCCTGAAGCTTTCTTT
v_call: TRBV5-1; clone_size: .; d_call: .; j_call: TRBJ2-2; cdr3_aa: CASSLSSLSGELFF; cdr3_nt: TGCGCCAGCAGCTTGTCGAGTTTGTCCGGGGAGCTGTTTTTT
v_call: TRBV27; clone_size: .; d_call: TRBD1; j_call: TRBJ1-2; cdr3_aa: CASKRTGSGYGYTF; cdr3_nt: TGTGCCAGCAAAAGGACAGGGTCCGGCTATGGCTACACCTTC
v_call: TRBV5-5; clone_size: .; d_call: .; j_call: TRBJ2-7; cdr3_aa: CASSFIGGGSSNEQYF; cdr3_nt: TGTGCCAGCAGCTTTATAGGAGGGGGCTCTTCCAACGAGCAGTACTTC
v_call: TRBV5-4; clone_size: .; d_call: .; j_call: TRBJ2-1; cdr3_aa: CASSATGIHNEQFF; cdr3_nt: TGTGCCAGCAGCGCAACAGGGATTCACAATGAGCAGTTCTTC
v_call: TRBV28; clone_size: .; d_call: TRBD1; j_call: TRBJ2-7; cdr3_aa: CASRTGASSFYEQYF; cdr3_nt: TGTGCCAGCAGAACAGGGGCTAGCAGCTTCTACGAGCAGTACTTC
v_call: TRBV18; clone_size: .; d_call: .; j_call: TRBJ1-2; cdr3_aa: CASSPASANYGYTF; cdr3_nt: TGTGCCAGCTCACCAGCCTCAGCTAACTATGGCTACACCTTC
v_call: TRBV30; clone_size: once; d_call: .; j_call: TRBJ1-3; cdr3_aa: CAWSVGAGNTIYF; cdr3_nt: TGTGCCTGGAGTGTGGGGGCTGGAAACACCATATATTTT
v_call: TRBV4-1; clone_size: few; d_call: TRBD1; j_call: TRBJ2-2; cdr3_aa: CASSHRQGTATGELFF; cdr3_nt: TGCGCCAGCAGCCATCGACAGGGGACGGCCACCGGGGAGCTGTTTTTT
v_call: TRBV29-1; clone_size: .; d_call: TRBD1; j_call: TRBJ1-1; cdr3_aa: CSVEDKTGGTEAFF; cdr3_nt: TGCAGCGTTGAAGATAAGACAGGGGGCACTGAAGCTTTCTTT
v_call: TRBV9; clone_size: .; d_call: TRBD1; j_call: TRBJ2-3; cdr3_aa: CASSVLGGQVTDTQYF; cdr3_nt: TGTGCCAGCAGCGTCCTTGGGGGACAGGTCACAGATACGCAGTATTTT
v_call: TRBV15; clone_size: .; d_call: .; j_call: TRBJ1-1; cdr3_aa: CATSSGTGPMNTEAFF; cdr3_nt: TGTGCCACCAGCAGTGGGACGGGACCGATGAACACTGAAGCTTTCTTT
v_call: TRBV19; clone_size: once; d_call: TRBD1; j_call: TRBJ2-3; cdr3_aa: CASSQRGRETDTQYF; cdr3_nt: TGTGCCAGTAGCCAGAGGGGGCGCGAAACAGATACGCAGTATTTT
v_call: TRBV29-1; clone_size: .; d_call: TRBD1; j_call: TRBJ2-1; cdr3_aa: CSVGKQGWEQFF; cdr3_nt: TGCAGCGTGGGCAAACAGGGGTGGGAGCAGTTCTTC
v_call: TRBV18; clone_size: .; d_call: .; j_call: TRBJ1-4; cdr3_aa: CASSPPGATNEKLFF; cdr3_nt: TGTGCCAGCTCGCCTCCGGGAGCAACTAATGAAAAACTGTTTTTT
v_call: TRBV11-2; clone_size: once; d_call: TRBD2; j_call: TRBJ2-1; cdr3_aa: CASSLSGTSYNEQFF; cdr3_nt: TGTGCCAGCAGCCTTAGCGGGACCTCCTACAATGAGCAGTTCTTC
v_call: TRBV5-1; clone_size: .; d_call: .; j_call: TRBJ1-4; cdr3_aa: CASRRATNEKLFF; cdr3_nt: TGCGCCAGCAGAAGGGCAACTAATGAAAAACTGTTTTTT
v_call: TRBV5-1; clone_size: .; d_call: .; j_call: TRBJ2-5; cdr3_aa: CASSPLRGDETQYF; cdr3_nt: TGCGCCAGCAGCCCCCTTCGTGGAGATGAGACCCAGTACTTC
v_call: TRBV11-2; clone_size: .; d_call: TRBD1; j_call: TRBJ2-3; cdr3_aa: CASSLDRSVQRWRTDTQYF; cdr3_nt: TGTGCCAGCAGCCTGGACAGGTCGGTCCAACGGTGGCGCACAGATACGCAGTATTTT
v_call: TRBV5-1; clone_size: .; d_call: .; j_call: TRBJ2-3; cdr3_aa: CASSFGSTDTQYF; cdr3_nt: TGCGCCAGCAGCTTCGGGAGCACAGATACGCAGTATTTT
v_call: TRBV7-9; clone_size: .; d_call: TRBD1; j_call: TRBJ2-1; cdr3_aa: CASSRTGSYNEQFF; cdr3_nt: TGTGCCAGCTCCAGGACAGGATCCTACAATGAGCAGTTCTTC
v_call: TRBV9; clone_size: .; d_call: .; j_call: TRBJ1-1; cdr3_aa: CASSALPGGTEAFF; cdr3_nt: TGTGCCAGCAGCGCCCTCCCCGGAGGAACTGAAGCTTTCTTT
v_call: TRBV6-1; clone_size: .; d_call: .; j_call: TRBJ2-6; cdr3_aa: CASSGPTGANVLTF; cdr3_nt: TGTGCCAGCAGTGGTCCGACTGGGGCCAACGTCCTGACTTTC
v_call: TRBV27; clone_size: .; d_call: .; j_call: TRBJ1-5; cdr3_aa: CASSRRTVDQPQHF; cdr3_nt: TGTGCCAGCAGCCGTAGGACAGTCGATCAGCCCCAGCATTTT
v_call: TRBV10-3; clone_size: .; d_call: TRBD2; j_call: TRBJ2-7; cdr3_aa: CAISGAGDPLSEQYF; cdr3_nt: TGTGCCATCAGTGGGGCGGGGGATCCCCTCTCCGAGCAGTACTTC
v_call: TRBV5-1; clone_size: .; d_call: TRBD1; j_call: TRBJ1-2; cdr3_aa: CASSSDRGPGYTF; cdr3_nt: TGCGCCAGCAGCTCGGACAGGGGGCCTGGCTACACCTTC
v_call: TRBV6-5; clone_size: .; d_call: TRBD1; j_call: TRBJ1-5; cdr3_aa: CASSGDRANQPQHF; cdr3_nt: TGTGCCAGCAGTGGCGACAGGGCGAATCAGCCCCAGCATTTT
v_call: TRBV5-4; clone_size: .; d_call: TRBD2; j_call: TRBJ2-1; cdr3_aa: CASGGVRTSGDSYNEQFF; cdr3_nt: TGTGCCAGCGGGGGAGTAAGGACTAGCGGGGACTCCTACAATGAGCAGTTCTTC
v_call: TRBV5-1; clone_size: .; d_call: .; j_call: TRBJ1-6; cdr3_aa: CASSLVVNSPLHF; cdr3_nt: TGCGCCAGCAGCTTGGTGGTTAATTCACCCCTCCACTTT
v_call: TRBV6-5; clone_size: .; d_call: .; j_call: TRBJ2-7; cdr3_aa: CASSYSKQGTSYEQYF; cdr3_nt: TGTGCCAGCAGTTACTCGAAGCAGGGGACATCCTACGAGCAGTACTTC
v_call: TRBV18; clone_size: .; d_call: TRBD2; j_call: TRBJ2-5; cdr3_aa: CASSPPSGGGLIGETQYF; cdr3_nt: TGTGCCAGCTCACCTCCTAGCGGGGGGGGCCTAATTGGAGAGACCCAGTACTTC
v_call: TRBV21-1; clone_size: few; d_call: .; j_call: TRBJ2-7; cdr3_aa: CASSSRDRAHEQYF; cdr3_nt: TGTGCCAGCAGCTCACGGGACAGGGCTCACGAGCAGTACTTC
v_call: TRBV6-1; clone_size: .; d_call: .; j_call: TRBJ1-6; cdr3_aa: CASTFGGASNSPLHF; cdr3_nt: TGTGCCAGCACGTTTGGTGGGGCATCGAATTCACCCCTCCACTTT
v_call: TRBV7-2; clone_size: .; d_call: TRBD2; j_call: TRBJ2-7; cdr3_aa: CASSLAVAGAVYEQYF; cdr3_nt: TGTGCCAGCAGCTTAGCGGTAGCGGGGGCTGTCTACGAGCAGTACTTC
v_call: TRBV5-4; clone_size: .; d_call: .; j_call: TRBJ2-4; cdr3_aa: CASSYGGVKNIQYF; cdr3_nt: TGTGCCAGCAGCTACGGGGGAGTGAAAAACATTCAGTACTTC
v_call: TRBV5-1; clone_size: few; d_call: .; j_call: TRBJ2-3; cdr3_aa: CASSLYRTDTQYF; cdr3_nt: TGCGCCAGCAGCCTTTACCGCACAGATACGCAGTATTTT
v_call: TRBV7-9; clone_size: .; d_call: TRBD2; j_call: TRBJ2-1; cdr3_aa: CASSLGLAGGAGNEQFF; cdr3_nt: TGTGCCAGCAGCTTAGGACTAGCGGGAGGAGCGGGAAATGAGCAGTTCTTC
v_call: TRBV28; clone_size: .; d_call: TRBD1; j_call: TRBJ1-2; cdr3_aa: CASSPQGARGYTF; cdr3_nt: TGTGCCAGCAGCCCACAGGGGGCGCGGGGCTACACCTTC
v_call: TRBV11-2; clone_size: few; d_call: .; j_call: TRBJ1-3; cdr3_aa: CASSLTFYSGNTIYF; cdr3_nt: TGTGCCAGCAGTTTGACATTTTACTCTGGAAACACCATATATTTT
v_call: TRBV5-1; clone_size: .; d_call: TRBD2; j_call: TRBJ2-2; cdr3_aa: CASSPHGSGRVGTGELFF; cdr3_nt: TGCGCCAGCAGCCCCCACGGGAGCGGGAGGGTCGGCACCGGGGAGCTGTTTTTT
v_call: TRBV11-2; clone_size: .; d_call: .; j_call: TRBJ1-5; cdr3_aa: CASSQLNQPQHF; cdr3_nt: TGTGCCAGCAGCCAATTAAATCAGCCCCAGCATTTT
v_call: TRBV5-1; clone_size: .; d_call: .; j_call: TRBJ2-5; cdr3_aa: CASSPDQETQYF; cdr3_nt: TGCGCCAGCAGCCCCGACCAAGAGACCCAGTACTTC
v_call: TRBV5-5; clone_size: .; d_call: TRBD2; j_call: TRBJ2-3; cdr3_aa: CASSLGASGSADTQYF; cdr3_nt: TGTGCCAGCAGCTTAGGTGCTAGCGGGTCGGCAGATACGCAGTATTTT
v_call: TRBV9; clone_size: .; d_call: TRBD2; j_call: TRBJ2-3; cdr3_aa: CASSVVASGASTDTQYF; cdr3_nt: TGTGCCAGCAGCGTAGTGGCCAGCGGGGCTAGCACAGATACGCAGTATTTT
v_call: TRBV7-2; clone_size: few; d_call: TRBD1; j_call: TRBJ2-3; cdr3_aa: CASSLGQGADTQYF; cdr3_nt: TGTGCCAGCAGCTTAGGACAGGGGGCAGATACGCAGTATTTT
v_call: TRBV10-3; clone_size: .; d_call: TRBD2; j_call: TRBJ2-2; cdr3_aa: CAISSGRDTGELFF; cdr3_nt: TGTGCCATCAGTAGCGGGAGGGACACCGGGGAGCTGTTTTTT
v_call: TRBV5-1; clone_size: .; d_call: .; j_call: TRBJ1-2; cdr3_aa: CASSLDSTTNYGYTF; cdr3_nt: TGCGCCAGCAGCTTGGACAGCACTACTAACTATGGCTACACCTTC
v_call: TRBV7-9; clone_size: .; d_call: TRBD1; j_call: TRBJ2-4; cdr3_aa: CASSLRQGGTKNIQYF; cdr3_nt: TGTGCCAGCAGCCTACGACAGGGGGGGACCAAAAACATTCAGTACTTC
v_call: TRBV19; clone_size: .; d_call: TRBD1; j_call: TRBJ1-5; cdr3_aa: CASSGAGGRQPQHF; cdr3_nt: TGTGCCAGTAGTGGGGCAGGGGGAAGGCAGCCCCAGCATTTT
v_call: TRBV15; clone_size: .; d_call: .; j_call: TRBJ2-3; cdr3_aa: CATSREAQAVDTQYF; cdr3_nt: TGTGCCACCAGCAGAGAGGCGCAGGCGGTGGATACGCAGTATTTT
v_call: TRBV4-1; clone_size: .; d_call: TRBD1; j_call: TRBJ1-1; cdr3_aa: CASSQEADRGRTEAFF; cdr3_nt: TGCGCCAGCAGCCAAGAAGCCGACAGGGGGCGTACTGAAGCTTTCTTT
v_call: TRBV5-1; clone_size: .; d_call: TRBD1; j_call: TRBJ1-1; cdr3_aa: CASSPEGQGARGSTEAFF; cdr3_nt: TGCGCCAGCAGCCCGGAAGGACAGGGGGCGAGGGGGAGCACTGAAGCTTTCTTT
v_call: TRBV11-2; clone_size: .; d_call: TRBD2; j_call: TRBJ2-7; cdr3_aa: CASSLYGGRPGEQYF; cdr3_nt: TGTGCCAGCAGCTTATATGGCGGGAGGCCCGGGGAGCAGTACTTC